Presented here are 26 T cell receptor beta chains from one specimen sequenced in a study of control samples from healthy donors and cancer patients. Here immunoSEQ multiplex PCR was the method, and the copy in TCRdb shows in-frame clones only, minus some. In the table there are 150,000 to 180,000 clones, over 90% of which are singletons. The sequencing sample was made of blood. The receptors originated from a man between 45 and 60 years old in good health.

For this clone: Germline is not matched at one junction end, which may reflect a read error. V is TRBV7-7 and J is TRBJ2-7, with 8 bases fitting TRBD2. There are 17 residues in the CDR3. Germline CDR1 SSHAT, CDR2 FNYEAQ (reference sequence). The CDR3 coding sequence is TGTGCTAGCAGCGAAGGGGGGGCCCAGCGGGAGTTCCACGAGCAGTACTTC. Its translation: CASSEGGAQREFHEQYF.

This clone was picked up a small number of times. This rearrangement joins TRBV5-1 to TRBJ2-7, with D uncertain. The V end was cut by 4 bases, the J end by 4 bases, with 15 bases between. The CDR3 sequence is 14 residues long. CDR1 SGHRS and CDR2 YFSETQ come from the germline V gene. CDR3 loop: CASSKRTDGYEQYF. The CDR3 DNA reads TGCGCCAGCAGCAAACGGACGGATGGGTACGAGCAGTACTTC.

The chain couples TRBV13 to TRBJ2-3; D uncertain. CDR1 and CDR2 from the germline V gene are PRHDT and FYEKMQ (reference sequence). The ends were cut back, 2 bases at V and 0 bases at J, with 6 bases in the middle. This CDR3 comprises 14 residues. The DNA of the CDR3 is TGTGCCAGCAGCTTACGGTCTAGCACAGATACGCAGTATTTT. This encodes CASSLRSSTDTQYF.

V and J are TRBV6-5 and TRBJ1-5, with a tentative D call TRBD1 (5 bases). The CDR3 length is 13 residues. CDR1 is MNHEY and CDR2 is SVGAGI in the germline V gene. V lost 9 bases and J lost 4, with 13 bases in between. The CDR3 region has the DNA TGTGCCAGTATGGGGGGGATTAATCAGCCCCAGCATTTT. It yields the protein CASMGGINQPQHF.

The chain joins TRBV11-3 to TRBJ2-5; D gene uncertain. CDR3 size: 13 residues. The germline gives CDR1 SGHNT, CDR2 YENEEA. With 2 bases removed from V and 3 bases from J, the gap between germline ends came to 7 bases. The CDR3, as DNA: TGTGCCAGCAGCTTATCCCAGAAAGAGACCCAGTACTTC. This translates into CASSLSQKETQYF.

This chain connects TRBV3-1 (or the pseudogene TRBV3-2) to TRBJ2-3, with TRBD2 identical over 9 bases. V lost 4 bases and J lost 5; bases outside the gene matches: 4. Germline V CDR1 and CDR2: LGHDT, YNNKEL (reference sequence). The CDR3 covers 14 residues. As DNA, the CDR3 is TGTGCCAGCAGCCCCTTACTAGCGGGAGATACGCAGTATTTT. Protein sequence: CASSPLLAGDTQYF.

CDR3 nucleotides: TGTGCCACCAGTGATAGCGGGAGCTCCTACGAGCAGTACTTC. Residues: CATSDSGSSYEQYF. The J gene is TRBJ2-7, the V gene TRBV24-1, with 8 positions matching TRBD2. Trimming took 3 bases from V and 0 from J; bases not matched to a gene: 0. The V gene's germline CDR1 is KGHDR and CDR2 SFDVKD. This CDR3 contains 14 residues.

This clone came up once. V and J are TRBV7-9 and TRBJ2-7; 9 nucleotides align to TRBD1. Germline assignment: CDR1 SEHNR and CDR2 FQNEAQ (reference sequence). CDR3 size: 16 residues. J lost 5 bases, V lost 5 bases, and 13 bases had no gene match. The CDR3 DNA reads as TGTGCCAGCAGCCCCTCAACGGGACAGGGAATCGACGAGCAGTACTTC. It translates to CASSPSTGQGIDEQYF.

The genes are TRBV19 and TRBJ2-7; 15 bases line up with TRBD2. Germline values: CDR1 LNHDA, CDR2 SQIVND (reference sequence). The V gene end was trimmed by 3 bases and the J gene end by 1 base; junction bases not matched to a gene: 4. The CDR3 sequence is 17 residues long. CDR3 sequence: CASSIGTSGRPSYEQYF. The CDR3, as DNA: TGTGCCAGTAGTATTGGGACTAGCGGGAGGCCATCCTACGAGCAGTACTTC.

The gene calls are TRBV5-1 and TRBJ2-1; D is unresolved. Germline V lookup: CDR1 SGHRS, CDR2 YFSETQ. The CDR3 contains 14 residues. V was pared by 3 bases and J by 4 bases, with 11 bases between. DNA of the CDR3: TGCGCCAGCAGCTCGTCCGGGCCATACAATGAGCAGTTCTTC. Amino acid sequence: CASSSSGPYNEQFF.

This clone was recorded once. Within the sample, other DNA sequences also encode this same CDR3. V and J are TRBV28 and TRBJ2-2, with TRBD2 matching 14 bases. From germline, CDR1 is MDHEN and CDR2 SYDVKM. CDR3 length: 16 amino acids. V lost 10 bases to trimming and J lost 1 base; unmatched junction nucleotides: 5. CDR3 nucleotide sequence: TGTGCCATCCCCGGGACTAGCGGGAGGAACACCGGGGAGCTGTTTTTT. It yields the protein CAIPGTSGRNTGELFF.

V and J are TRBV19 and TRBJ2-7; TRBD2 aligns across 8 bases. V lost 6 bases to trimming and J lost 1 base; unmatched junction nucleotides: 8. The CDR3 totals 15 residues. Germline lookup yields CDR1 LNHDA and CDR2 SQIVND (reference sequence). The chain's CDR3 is CASRTSGGASYEQYF. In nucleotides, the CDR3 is TGTGCCAGTAGAACGAGCGGGGGAGCGTCCTACGAGCAGTACTTC.

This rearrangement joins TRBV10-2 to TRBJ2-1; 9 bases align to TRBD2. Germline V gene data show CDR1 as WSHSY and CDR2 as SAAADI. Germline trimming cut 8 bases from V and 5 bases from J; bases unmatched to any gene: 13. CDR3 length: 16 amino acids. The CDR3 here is CASLGGSGRFDNEQFF. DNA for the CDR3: TGCGCCAGCTTGGGGGGGAGCGGGAGGTTTGACAATGAGCAGTTCTTC.

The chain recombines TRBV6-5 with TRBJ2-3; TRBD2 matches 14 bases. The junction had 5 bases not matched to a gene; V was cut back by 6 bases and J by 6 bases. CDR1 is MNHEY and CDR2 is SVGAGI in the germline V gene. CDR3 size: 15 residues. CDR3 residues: CASRRLAGGTDTQYF. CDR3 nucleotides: TGTGCCAGCAGAAGACTAGCGGGAGGGACGGATACGCAGTATTTT.

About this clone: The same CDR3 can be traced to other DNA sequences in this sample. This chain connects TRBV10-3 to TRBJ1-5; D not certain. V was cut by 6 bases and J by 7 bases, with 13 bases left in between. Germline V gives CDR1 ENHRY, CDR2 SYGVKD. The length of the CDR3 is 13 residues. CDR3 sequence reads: CAISGGPLQPQHF. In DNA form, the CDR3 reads TGTGCCATCAGCGGAGGACCCCTCCAGCCCCAGCATTTT.

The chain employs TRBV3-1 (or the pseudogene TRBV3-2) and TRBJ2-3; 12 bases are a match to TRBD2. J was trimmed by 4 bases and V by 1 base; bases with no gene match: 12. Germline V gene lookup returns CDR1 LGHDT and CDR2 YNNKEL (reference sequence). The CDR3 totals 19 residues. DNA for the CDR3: TGTGCCAGCAGCCAAGTGACTAGCGGGAGCCCAGGAGGGGCAGATACGCAGTATTTT. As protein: CASSQVTSGSPGGADTQYF.

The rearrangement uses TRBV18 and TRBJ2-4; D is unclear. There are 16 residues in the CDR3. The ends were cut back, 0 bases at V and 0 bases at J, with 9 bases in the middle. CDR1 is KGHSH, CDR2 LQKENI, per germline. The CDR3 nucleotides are TGTGCCAGCTCACCACCGATAGGATTAGCCAAAAACATTCAGTACTTC. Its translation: CASSPPIGLAKNIQYF.

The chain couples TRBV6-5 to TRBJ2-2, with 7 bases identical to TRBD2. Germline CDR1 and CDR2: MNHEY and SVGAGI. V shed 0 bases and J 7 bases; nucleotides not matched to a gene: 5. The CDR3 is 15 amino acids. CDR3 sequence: CASSYSRTSLGELFF. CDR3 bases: TGTGCCAGCAGTTACTCTCGGACTAGTCTCGGGGAGCTGTTTTTT.

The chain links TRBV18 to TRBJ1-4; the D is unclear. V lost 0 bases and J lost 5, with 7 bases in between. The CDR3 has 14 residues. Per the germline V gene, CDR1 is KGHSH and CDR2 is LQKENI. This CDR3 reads CASSPPNRNEKLFF. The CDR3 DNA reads TGTGCCAGCTCACCACCGAACCGGAATGAAAAACTGTTTTTT.

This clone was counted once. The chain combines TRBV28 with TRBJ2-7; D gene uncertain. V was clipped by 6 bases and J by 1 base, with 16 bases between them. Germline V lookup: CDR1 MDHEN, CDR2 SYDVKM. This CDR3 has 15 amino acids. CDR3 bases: TGTGCCAGCAGCCCCTTCGGAGCCGGATCCTACGAGCAGTACTTC. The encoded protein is CASSPFGAGSYEQYF.

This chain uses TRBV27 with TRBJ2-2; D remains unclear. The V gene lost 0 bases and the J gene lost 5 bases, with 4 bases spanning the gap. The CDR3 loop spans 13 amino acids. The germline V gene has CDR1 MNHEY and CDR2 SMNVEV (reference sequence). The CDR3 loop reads CASSLSMTGELFF. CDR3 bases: TGTGCCAGCAGTTTATCGATGACCGGGGAGCTGTTTTTT.

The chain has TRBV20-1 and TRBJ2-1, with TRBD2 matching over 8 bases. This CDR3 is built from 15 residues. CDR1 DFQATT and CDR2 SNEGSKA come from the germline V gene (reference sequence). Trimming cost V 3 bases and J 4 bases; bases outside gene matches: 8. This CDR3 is CSASESGRMYNEQFF. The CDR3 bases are TGCAGTGCTAGTGAGAGCGGGAGAATGTACAATGAGCAGTTCTTC.

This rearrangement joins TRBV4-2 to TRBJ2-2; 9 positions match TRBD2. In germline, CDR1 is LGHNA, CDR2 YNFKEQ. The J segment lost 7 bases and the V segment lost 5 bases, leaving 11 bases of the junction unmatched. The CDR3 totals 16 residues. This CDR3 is CASSSGLAALVGELFF. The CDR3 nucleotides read TGTGCCAGCAGCTCGGGACTAGCAGCATTGGTCGGGGAGCTGTTTTTT.

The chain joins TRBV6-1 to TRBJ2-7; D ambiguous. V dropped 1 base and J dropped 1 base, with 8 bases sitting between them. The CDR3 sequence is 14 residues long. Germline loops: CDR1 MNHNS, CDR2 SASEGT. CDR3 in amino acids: CASSEVAQSYEQYF. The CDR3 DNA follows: TGTGCCAGCAGTGAAGTCGCGCAGTCCTACGAGCAGTACTTC.

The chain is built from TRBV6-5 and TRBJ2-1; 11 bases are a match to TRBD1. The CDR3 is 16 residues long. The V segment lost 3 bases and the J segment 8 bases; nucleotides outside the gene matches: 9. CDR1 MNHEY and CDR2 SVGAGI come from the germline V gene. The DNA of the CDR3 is TGTGCCAGCAGTTATTACGGGACAGGGGGGGGCGATGAGCAGTTCTTC. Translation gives CASSYYGTGGGDEQFF.

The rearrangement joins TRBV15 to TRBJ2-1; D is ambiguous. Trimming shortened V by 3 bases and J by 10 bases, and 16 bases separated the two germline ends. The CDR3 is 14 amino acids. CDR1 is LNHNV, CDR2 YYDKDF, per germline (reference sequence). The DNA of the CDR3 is TGTGCCACCAGCAGCGGGCCCAACCGGTGGGAGCAGTTCTTC. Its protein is CATSSGPNRWEQFF.